These T cell receptor beta chains were read from a single sample in a study of T cell changes during pregnancy in multiple sclerosis. The table came from immunoSEQ multiplex PCR; TCRdb's copy has only in-frame clones and leaves some out. The data show tens of thousands of clones, about 94% seen once. This sample comprised CD8+ T cells from peripheral blood mononuclear cells, obtained in the first trimester of pregnancy. The receptors were gathered from a female donor with multiple sclerosis, enrolled in a pregnancy study. Both conserved end residues are part of each CDR3. Fields, in order: J gene, clone size, CDR3 length, D gene, V gene, CDR3 protein, CDR3 DNA. The D gene is left open where the match is weak. A clone size is listed for some rows: how often the clone was seen (once, few, many), or a class if it is expanded.

TRBJ1-5,-,17,-,TRBV4-3,CASSQDVRGSSNQPQHF,TGCGCCAGCAGCCAAGACGTCCGGGGTTCAAGCAATCAGCCCCAGCATTTT
TRBJ1-1,-,13,-,TRBV5-6,CASSLAEGVEAFF,TGTGCCAGCAGCTTGGCCGAGGGCGTGGAAGCTTTCTTT
TRBJ1-2,-,16,TRBD1,TRBV28,CASSTPVQGANYGYTF,TGTGCCAGCAGTACCCCCGTGCAGGGGGCGAACTATGGCTACACCTTC
TRBJ1-2,-,22,-,TRBV4-1,CASSQDTSAHPTGPPGLGGYTF,TGCGCCAGCAGCCAAGATACGTCCGCACACCCGACAGGACCGCCTGGCTTGGGTGGCTACACCTTC
TRBJ2-7,-,12,-,TRBV11-2,CASSLGVVEQYF,TGTGCCAGCAGCTTAGGTGTAGTCGAGCAGTACTTC
TRBJ2-1,-,15,TRBD1,TRBV19,CASSAGQVAYNEQFF,TGTGCCAGTAGTGCCGGACAGGTGGCCTACAATGAGCAGTTCTTC
TRBJ2-3,-,13,-,TRBV13,CASTLPSADTQYF,TGTGCCAGCACCCTTCCTAGCGCAGATACGCAGTATTTT
TRBJ2-7,-,16,TRBD2,TRBV5-5,CASRPFGGGLSYEQYF,TGTGCCAGCAGACCATTCGGCGGGGGTCTATCCTACGAGCAGTACTTC
TRBJ2-7,-,13,-,TRBV6-5,CASSYSREYEQYF,TGTGCCAGCAGTTACTCACGGGAATACGAGCAGTACTTC
TRBJ1-6,-,15,-,TRBV5-6,CASSTESSYNSPLHF,TGTGCCAGCAGCACCGAGAGCTCCTATAATTCACCCCTCCACTTT
TRBJ1-5,-,16,TRBD1,TRBV7-8,CASSLWVGTANQPQHF,TGTGCCAGCAGCTTATGGGTCGGGACAGCTAATCAGCCCCAGCATTTT
TRBJ1-2,-,13,-,TRBV25-1,CASSDWEERGYTF,TGTGCCAGCAGTGACTGGGAGGAGCGGGGCTACACCTTC
TRBJ1-6,-,15,-,TRBV11-2,CASSFGVRGDSPLHF,TGTGCCAGCAGCTTTGGCGTCCGCGGGGATTCACCCCTCCACTTT
TRBJ2-2,-,16,-,TRBV27,CASSSNGGANTGELFF,TGTGCCAGCAGTTCCAACGGAGGTGCGAACACCGGGGAGCTGTTTTTT
TRBJ1-1,-,15,TRBD1,TRBV18,CASSPRDRAGTEAFF,TGTGCCAGCTCACCACGGGACAGGGCAGGGACTGAAGCTTTCTTT
TRBJ1-2,-,15,TRBD1,TRBV11-3,CASPPAPQGANGYTF,TGTGCCAGCCCGCCTGCACCACAGGGGGCTAATGGCTACACCTTC
TRBJ1-2,-,13,-,TRBV9,CASSPGQGYGYTF,TGTGCCAGCAGCCCGGGACAAGGATATGGCTACACCTTC
TRBJ2-7,-,13,TRBD1,TRBV11-2,CANRTGDSPEQYF,TGTGCCAACCGGACAGGGGATAGTCCCGAGCAGTACTTC
TRBJ1-3,-,15,-,TRBV7-2,CASSLEGDIGNTIYF,TGTGCCAGCAGCTTAGAGGGGGACATCGGGAACACCATATATTTT
TRBJ1-2,-,14,-,TRBV5-4,CASSLDRAGYGYTF,TGTGCCAGCAGCTTGGACAGGGCAGGGTATGGCTACACCTTC
TRBJ1-2,-,15,-,TRBV4-1,CASSQGVLGSYGYTF,TGCGCCAGCAGCCAAGGAGTTTTGGGGAGCTATGGCTACACCTTC
TRBJ2-3,-,15,-,TRBV11-2,CASSTGQMSTDTQYF,TGTGCCAGCAGCACTGGACAGATGAGCACAGATACGCAGTATTTT
TRBJ2-6,once,13,-,TRBV4-3,CASSQELRYVLTF,TGCGCCAGCAGCCAAGAGCTCCGGTATGTCCTGACTTTC